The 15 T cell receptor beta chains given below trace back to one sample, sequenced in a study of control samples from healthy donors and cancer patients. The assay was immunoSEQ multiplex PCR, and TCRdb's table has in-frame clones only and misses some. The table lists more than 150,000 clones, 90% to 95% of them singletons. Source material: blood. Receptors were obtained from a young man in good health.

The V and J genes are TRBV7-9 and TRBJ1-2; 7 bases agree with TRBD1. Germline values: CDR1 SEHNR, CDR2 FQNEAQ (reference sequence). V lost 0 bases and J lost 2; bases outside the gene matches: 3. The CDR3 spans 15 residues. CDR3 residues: CASSLAQGPNYGYTF. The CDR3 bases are TGTGCCAGCAGCTTAGCACAGGGGCCCAACTATGGCTACACCTTC.

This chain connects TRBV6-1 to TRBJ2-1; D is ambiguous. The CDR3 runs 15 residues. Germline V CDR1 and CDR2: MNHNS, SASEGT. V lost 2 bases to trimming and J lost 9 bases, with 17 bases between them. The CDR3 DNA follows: TGTGCCAGCAGTGAAAGTTATTGGGTCCACGGTGAGCAGTTCTTC. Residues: CASSESYWVHGEQFF.

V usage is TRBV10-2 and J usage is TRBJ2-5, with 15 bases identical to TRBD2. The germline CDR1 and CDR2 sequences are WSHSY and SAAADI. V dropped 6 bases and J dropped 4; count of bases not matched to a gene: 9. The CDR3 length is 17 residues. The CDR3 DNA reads TGCGCCAGCAGGGGGACTAGCGGGGGGTACTCCCGAGAGACCCAGTACTTC. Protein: CASRGTSGGYSRETQYF.

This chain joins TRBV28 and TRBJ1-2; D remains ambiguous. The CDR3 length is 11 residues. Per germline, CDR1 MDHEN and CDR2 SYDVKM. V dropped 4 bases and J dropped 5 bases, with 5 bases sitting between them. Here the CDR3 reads CASSWQYGYTF. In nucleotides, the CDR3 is TGTGCCAGCAGTTGGCAGTATGGCTACACCTTC.

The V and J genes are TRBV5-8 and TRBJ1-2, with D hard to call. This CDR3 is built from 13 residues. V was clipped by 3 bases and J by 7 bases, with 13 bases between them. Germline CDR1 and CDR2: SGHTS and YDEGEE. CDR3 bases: TGTGCCAGCAGCTCACCCTCCTGGGGTGGCTACACCTTC. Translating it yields CASSSPSWGGYTF.

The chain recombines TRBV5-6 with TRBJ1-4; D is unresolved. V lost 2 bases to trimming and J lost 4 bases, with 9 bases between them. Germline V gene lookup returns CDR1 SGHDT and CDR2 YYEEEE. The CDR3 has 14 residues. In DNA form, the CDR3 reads TGTGCCAGCAGCTTCACGAAACTTAATGAAAAACTGTTTTTT. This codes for CASSFTKLNEKLFF.

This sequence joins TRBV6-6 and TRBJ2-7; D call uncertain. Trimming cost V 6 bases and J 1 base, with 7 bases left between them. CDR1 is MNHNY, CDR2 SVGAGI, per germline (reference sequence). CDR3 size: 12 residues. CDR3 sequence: CASSPGSYEQYF. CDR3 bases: TGTGCCAGCAGCCCTGGGTCCTACGAGCAGTACTTC.

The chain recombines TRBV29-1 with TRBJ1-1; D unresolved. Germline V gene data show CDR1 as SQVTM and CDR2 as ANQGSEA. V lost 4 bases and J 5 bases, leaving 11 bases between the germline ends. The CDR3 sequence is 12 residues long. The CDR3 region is CSVAVKVTEAFF. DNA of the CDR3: TGCAGCGTTGCCGTGAAAGTAACTGAAGCTTTCTTT.

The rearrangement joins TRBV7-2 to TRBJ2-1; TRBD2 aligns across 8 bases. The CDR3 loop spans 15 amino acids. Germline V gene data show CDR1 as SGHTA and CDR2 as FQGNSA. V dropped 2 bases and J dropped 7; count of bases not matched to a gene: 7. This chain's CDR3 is CASSLRGGGMNEQFF. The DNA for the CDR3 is TGTGCCAGCAGCTTAAGGGGCGGGGGGATGAATGAGCAGTTCTTC.

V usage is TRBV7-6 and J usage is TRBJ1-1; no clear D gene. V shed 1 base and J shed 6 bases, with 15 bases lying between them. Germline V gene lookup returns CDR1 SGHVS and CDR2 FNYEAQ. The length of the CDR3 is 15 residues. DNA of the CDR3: TGTGCCAGCAGCTTAGTGGGGAGTTTGAGGTCTGAAGCTTTCTTT. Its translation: CASSLVGSLRSEAFF.

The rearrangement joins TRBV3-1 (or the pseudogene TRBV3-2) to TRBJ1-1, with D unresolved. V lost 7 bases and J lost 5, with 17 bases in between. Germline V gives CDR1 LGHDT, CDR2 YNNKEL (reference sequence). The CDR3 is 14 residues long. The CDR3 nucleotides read TGTGCCAGCACTTCCCGGGAGGGTCGGACTGAAGCTTTCTTT. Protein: CASTSREGRTEAFF.

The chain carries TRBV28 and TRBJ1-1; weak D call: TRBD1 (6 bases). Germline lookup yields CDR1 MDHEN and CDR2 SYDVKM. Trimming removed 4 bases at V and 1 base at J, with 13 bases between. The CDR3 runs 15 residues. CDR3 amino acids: CASSYYLGGNTEAFF. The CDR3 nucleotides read TGTGCCAGCAGTTATTACTTAGGGGGGAACACTGAAGCTTTCTTT.

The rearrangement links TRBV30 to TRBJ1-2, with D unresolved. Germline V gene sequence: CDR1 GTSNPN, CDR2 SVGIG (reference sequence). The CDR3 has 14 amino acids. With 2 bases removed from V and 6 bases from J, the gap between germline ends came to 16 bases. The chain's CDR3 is CAWSFPGPRHGYTF. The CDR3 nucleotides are TGTGCCTGGAGTTTCCCAGGACCGCGTCATGGCTACACCTTC.

The CDR3 DNA is TGCGCCAGCAGCTTGGATTTCAGGGAACGCGGCTACACCTTC. Amino acids: CASSLDFRERGYTF. V usage is TRBV5-1 and J usage is TRBJ1-2, with D tentatively TRBD1 (5 bases). The ends were cut back, 0 bases at V and 8 bases at J, with 14 bases in the middle. The CDR3 runs 14 residues. CDR1 is SGHRS and CDR2 is YFSETQ in the germline V gene.

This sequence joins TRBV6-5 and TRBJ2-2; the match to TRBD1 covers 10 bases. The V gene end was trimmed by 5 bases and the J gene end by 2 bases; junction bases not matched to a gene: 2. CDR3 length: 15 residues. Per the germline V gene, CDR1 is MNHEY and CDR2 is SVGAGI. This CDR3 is CASSRDRGNTGELFF. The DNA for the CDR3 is TGTGCCAGCAGTCGGGACAGGGGAAACACCGGGGAGCTGTTTTTT.